A single sample gave rise to the 32 T cell receptor beta chains below, sequenced in a study of shared clonotypes between healthy human individuals. Clones were sequenced by immunoSEQ multiplex PCR, and TCRdb holds only the in-frame ones, with some missing. The sample gives 2,500,000 or so clones, 93% of which show up once; around 0.4% is in the top ten. Sequenced sample: naive CD4+ T cells from PBMCs. Specified subset: CD45RA+ positively selected. The receptor source for this set is a man younger than 35 in good health. Some clones in this sample may be carry-over from other donors' samples.

CDR3 residues: CASRVDTTDTQYF. CDR3 DNA sequence: TGTGCCAGCAGGGTGGATACGACAGATACGCAGTATTTT. V and J are TRBV2 and TRBJ2-3; D is uncertain. Germline CDR1 SNHLY, CDR2 FYNNEI. The length of the CDR3 is 13 residues. Trimming shortened V by 6 bases and J by 3 bases, and 10 bases separated the two germline ends.

On this clone itself: A read error is possible here, since a much larger clone lies one base away. Other DNA sequences in the same sample also yield this CDR3. The chain links TRBV14 to TRBJ1-2; TRBD1 might be the D (6 bases). Germline V gene sequence: CDR1 SGHDN, CDR2 FVKESK. The CDR3 totals 13 residues. CDR3 nucleotides: TGTGCCAGCAGTCAAGGACAGAACTATGGCTACACCTTC. Translation: CASSQGQNYGYTF.

The chain combines TRBV28 with TRBJ1-1; D not certain. Germline assignment: CDR1 MDHEN and CDR2 SYDVKM. With 3 bases removed from V and 6 bases from J, the gap between germline ends came to 8 bases. CDR3 size: 12 residues. The CDR3 region is CASSLNKPEAFF. In DNA, the CDR3 is TGTGCCAGCAGTTTGAACAAACCTGAAGCTTTCTTT.

As for this clone: Additional DNA sequences in this sample encode the identical CDR3. This chain connects TRBV7-2 to TRBJ2-5, with TRBD1 matching over 8 bases. Germline-derived CDR1 and CDR2 are SGHTA and FQGNSA. The J segment lost 2 bases and the V segment lost 5 bases, leaving 4 bases of the junction unmatched. The CDR3 sequence is 14 residues long. The CDR3 DNA is TGTGCCAGCAGCCCAGACAGGGGACAAGAGACCCAGTACTTC. This sequence encodes CASSPDRGQETQYF.

This rearrangement joins TRBV9 to TRBJ2-1; 10 positions match TRBD2. Germline values: CDR1 SGDLS, CDR2 YYNGEE. There are 18 residues in the CDR3. The J segment lost 6 bases and the V segment lost 1 base, leaving 13 bases of the junction unmatched. CDR3 sequence: CASSVSISGRTFPNEQFF. CDR3 nucleotides: TGTGCCAGCAGCGTATCTATTAGCGGGAGGACCTTCCCCAATGAGCAGTTCTTC.

The V call is TRBV6-5, the J call TRBJ1-1; D not certain. CDR1 MNHEY and CDR2 SVGAGI come from the germline V gene. This CDR3 contains 13 residues. Between the trimmed V and J ends, which lost 5 bases and 0 bases, there was a span of 7 bases. The CDR3 coding sequence is TGTGCCAGCAGTAGAGCTTTGAACACTGAAGCTTTCTTT. Amino acids: CASSRALNTEAFF.

This chain joins TRBV10-3 and TRBJ2-7; 13 positions match TRBD2. CDR1 is ENHRY, CDR2 SYGVKD, per germline. Trimming removed 5 bases from V and 5 bases from J; junction bases left unmatched: 9. CDR3 size: 16 residues. The CDR3 DNA reads TGTGCCATCAGTAACCCCCGGACTAGCGGGAGTGACGAGCAGTACTTC. Its translation is CAISNPRTSGSDEQYF.

This chain links TRBV6-1 with TRBJ2-1; D remains ambiguous. The V gene's germline CDR1 is MNHNS and CDR2 SASEGT. V lost 7 bases and J lost 0, with 7 bases in between. The CDR3 spans 13 residues. The CDR3 spells CASKAFSYNEQFF. As DNA, the CDR3 is TGTGCCAGCAAGGCGTTCTCCTACAATGAGCAGTTCTTC.

V is TRBV4-1 and J is TRBJ2-1; the D gene is possibly TRBD2 (6 bases). Trimming pared 2 bases from V and 0 bases from J, leaving 14 bases between. The CDR3 extends over 17 amino acids. The germline CDR1 and CDR2 sequences are MGHRA and YSYEKL. The CDR3 region is CASSQTRSGSSYNEQFF. CDR3 sequence (DNA): TGCGCCAGCAGCCAAACCCGTAGCGGAAGCTCCTACAATGAGCAGTTCTTC.

The genes are TRBV6-6 and TRBJ2-3, with D possibly being TRBD2 (6 bases). Looked up from germline, CDR1 is MNHNY and CDR2 is SVGAGI (reference sequence). The V gene lost 6 bases and the J gene lost 6 bases, with 13 bases spanning the gap. The CDR3 runs 13 residues. CDR3: CASRRPGRDTQYF. The CDR3 coding sequence is TGTGCCAGCAGAAGACCGGGGAGGGATACGCAGTATTTT.

The chain combines TRBV7-2 with TRBJ2-3, with 11 nucleotides matching TRBD2. Germline CDR1 SGHTA, CDR2 FQGNSA. The CDR3 covers 17 residues. J was trimmed by 1 base and V by 1 base; bases with no gene match: 4. CDR3 nucleotides: TGTGCCAGCAGCTTAGTCCGGACTAGCGGGCGCACAGATACGCAGTATTTT. Protein: CASSLVRTSGRTDTQYF.

This clone was detected once. The V call is TRBV2, the J call TRBJ1-2; D is ambiguous. V lost 4 bases and J 5 bases, leaving 26 bases between the germline ends. Germline loops: CDR1 SNHLY, CDR2 FYNNEI. The CDR3 is 18 residues long. This CDR3 is CASSAGRDRRIKDYGYTF. The CDR3 coding sequence is TGTGCCAGCAGTGCCGGACGAGATAGACGGATAAAAGATTATGGCTACACCTTC.

The gene calls are TRBV6-1 and TRBJ1-2; D is undetermined. The CDR3 is made up of 14 amino acids. Deletions cut 2 bases from V and 2 bases from J, with 9 bases between. CDR1 is MNHNS, CDR2 SASEGT, per germline. DNA of the CDR3: TGTGCCAGCAGTGAAAGGGATGGGAACTATGGCTACACCTTC. As protein: CASSERDGNYGYTF.

The chain joins TRBV4-1 to TRBJ2-7, with 7 bases that match TRBD1. Germline assignment: CDR1 MGHRA and CDR2 YSYEKL. J lost 1 base, V lost 6 bases, and 6 bases had no gene match. CDR3 length equals 14 residues. As DNA, the CDR3 is TGCGCCAGCAGAAAGACAGGGTCGTCCTACGAGCAGTACTTC. Translated: CASRKTGSSYEQYF.

The rearrangement uses TRBV6-1 and TRBJ1-2, with D tentatively TRBD1 (5 bases). The CDR3 runs 14 residues. Trimming stripped 0 bases from V and 3 bases from J, with 8 bases between. In germline, CDR1 is MNHNS, CDR2 SASEGT. The CDR3 DNA follows: TGTGCCAGCAGTGAAGCAGGGGTACACTATGGCTACACCTTC. Its translation: CASSEAGVHYGYTF.

This rearrangement joins TRBV28 to TRBJ1-1; D is unclear. Per germline, CDR1 MDHEN and CDR2 SYDVKM. V lost 5 bases, J lost 1 base, and 14 bases lay in between. This CDR3 is 15 amino acids long. CDR3 region: CASSPRPAGNTEAFF. The DNA of the CDR3 is TGTGCCAGCAGTCCCCGCCCGGCAGGGAACACTGAAGCTTTCTTT.

The V and J genes are TRBV6-6 and TRBJ2-5; 9 nucleotides align to TRBD1. This CDR3 is 15 amino acids long. Trimming at V came to 5 bases and at J to 5 bases, leaving 9 bases not matched to a gene. Germline CDR1 reads MNHNY; CDR2 reads SVGAGI (reference sequence). The CDR3 region is CASSLPGQGFETQYF. The CDR3 DNA reads as TGTGCCAGCAGTCTCCCGGGACAGGGTTTTGAGACCCAGTACTTC.

V usage is TRBV4-1 and J usage is TRBJ2-2; D tentatively reads TRBD1 or TRBD2 (5 bases each). This CDR3 has 16 residues. V shed 1 base and J shed 8 bases, with 17 bases lying between them. The germline V gene encodes CDR1 MGHRA and CDR2 YSYEKL. CDR3 DNA sequence: TGCGCCAGCAGCCAAGCGGGACCCGCGCTTTTAGGGGAGCTGTTTTTT. Its translation: CASSQAGPALLGELFF.

The chain joins TRBV6-5 to TRBJ1-5; 7 nucleotides line up with TRBD1. Germline V CDR1 and CDR2: MNHEY, SVGAGI. V dropped 6 bases and J dropped 9; count of bases not matched to a gene: 14. CDR3 length: 15 amino acids. CDR3 sequence reads: CASRRQGDGWGPQHF. DNA for the CDR3: TGTGCCAGCAGGAGACAGGGTGACGGGTGGGGGCCCCAGCATTTT.

This clone appeared once. This chain uses TRBV18 with TRBJ2-1, with D perhaps matching TRBD1 or TRBD2 (5 bases each). V was trimmed by 3 bases and J by 1 base, leaving 19 bases between them. The CDR3 runs to 18 residues. Germline V gene data show CDR1 as KGHSH and CDR2 as LQKENI. Here the CDR3 reads CASSPFREGSGSYNEQFF. The CDR3 bases are TGTGCCAGCTCACCTTTTCGTGAGGGGTCGGGGTCCTACAATGAGCAGTTCTTC.

V usage is TRBV7-6 and J usage is TRBJ1-2; the D gene is possibly TRBD1 (5 bases). V lost 3 bases, J lost 5 bases, and 19 bases lay in between. This CDR3 is 16 amino acids long. Germline CDR1 SGHVS, CDR2 FNYEAQ. CDR3 nucleotides: TGTGCCAGCAGCTTGGGTCCGCCGGGGGGAGTGTATGGCTACACCTTC. Protein: CASSLGPPGGVYGYTF.

The rearrangement links TRBV5-1 to TRBJ2-3, with TRBD1 matching 7 bases. The V segment lost 3 bases and the J segment 3 bases; nucleotides outside the gene matches: 7. CDR1 and CDR2 (germline): SGHRS, YFSETQ. The CDR3 consists of 15 residues. The CDR3 region is CASSYRDSVTDTQYF. The CDR3 nucleotides read TGCGCCAGCAGCTACCGGGACAGCGTAACAGATACGCAGTATTTT.

This chain joins TRBV9 and TRBJ1-2; D is unresolved. CDR1 SGDLS and CDR2 YYNGEE come from the germline V gene. V dropped 2 bases and J dropped 8 bases, with 10 bases sitting between them. The CDR3 covers 12 residues. The CDR3 bases are TGTGCCAGCAGCGTCAGTGAAGGCGGCTACACCTTC. Encoded protein: CASSVSEGGYTF.

The gene calls are TRBV19 and TRBJ1-1; D might be TRBD1 (5 bases). V shed 3 bases and J shed 4 bases, with 12 bases lying between them. CDR1 is LNHDA, CDR2 SQIVND, per germline (reference sequence). The CDR3 is 14 residues long. The CDR3 DNA is TGTGCCAGTAGTATGGCCAGGGCGAGCACTGAAGCTTTCTTT. This codes for CASSMARASTEAFF. The full variable domain, with the rest looked up from reference TRBV19 and TRBJ1-1, is DGGITQSPKYLFRKEGQNVTLSCEQNLNHDAMYWYRQDPGQGLRLIYYSQIVNDFQKGDIAEGYSVSREKKESFPLTVTSAQKNPTAFYLCASSMARASTEAFFGQGTRLTVV.

J is TRBJ1-6 and V is TRBV5-1, with D uncertain. Germline CDR1 is SGHRS and CDR2 is YFSETQ. The CDR3 sequence is 14 residues long. Trimming left V 4 bases short and J 7 bases short, with 12 bases between. The CDR3 is CASSPVDGNSPLHF. The CDR3 DNA follows: TGCGCCAGCAGCCCGGTAGACGGGAATTCACCCCTCCACTTT.

V gene TRBV5-8 combines with J gene TRBJ1-2; 9 bases align to TRBD1. CDR1 and CDR2 from the germline V gene are SGHTS and YDEGEE. The CDR3 is 13 amino acids. The trim removed 4 bases at V and 7 bases at J, leaving 5 bases unmatched. DNA for the CDR3: TGTGCCAGCAGCATACAGGGGGCTTTTGGCTACACCTTC. Amino acid sequence: CASSIQGAFGYTF.

The chain links TRBV4-1 to TRBJ2-5; TRBD2 agrees at 9 bases. Germline V gives CDR1 MGHRA, CDR2 YSYEKL. The CDR3 is made up of 20 amino acids. Unmatched junction bases numbered 17, after V lost 0 bases and J lost 3 bases. In nucleotides, the CDR3 is TGCGCCAGCAGCCAAGACTCTTCGTGGGCTAGCGGGGTTAAGGAAGAGACCCAGTACTTC. As protein: CASSQDSSWASGVKEETQYF.

The V call is TRBV28, the J call TRBJ2-1, with 10 positions matching TRBD2. CDR1 is MDHEN and CDR2 is SYDVKM in the germline V gene. After removal of 3 bases from V and 8 bases from J, the junction contained 10 bases not matched to a gene. The CDR3 is 16 residues long. The CDR3 sequence: CASSFGLAGDVYEQFF. For the CDR3, the DNA is TGTGCCAGCAGTTTCGGGCTAGCGGGAGATGTTTATGAGCAGTTCTTC.

Worth noting for this clone: Other DNA sequences in this specimen translate into the identical CDR3. The genes are TRBV28 and TRBJ1-2, with D unresolved. CDR1 is MDHEN and CDR2 is SYDVKM in the germline V gene. The CDR3 has 14 residues. The ends were cut back, 2 bases at V and 5 bases at J, with 12 bases in the middle. CDR3: CASSLGERIYGYTF. CDR3 nucleotide sequence: TGTGCCAGCAGTTTAGGTGAGCGAATATATGGCTACACCTTC.

The rearrangement links TRBV4-2 to TRBJ2-1; D unclear. Germline values: CDR1 LGHNA, CDR2 YNFKEQ. Trimming left V 0 bases short and J 5 bases short, with 11 bases between. The CDR3 consists of 15 residues. The CDR3 nucleotides read TGTGCCAGCAGCCAAGATGGGATGGAGAACAATGAGCAGTTCTTC. This translates into CASSQDGMENNEQFF.

The chain recombines TRBV9 with TRBJ2-5, with a weak D call TRBD1 (6 bases). The last part of the DNA fits TRBJ2-7 better; the J call may be wrong. CDR1 SGDLS and CDR2 YYNGEE come from the germline V gene. The CDR3 runs 15 residues. DNA of the CDR3: TGTGCCAGCAGCGTAGCCCCCTCCCCAGGGGCCGAGCAGTACTTC. It specifies CASSVAPSPGAEQYF.

The chain recombines TRBV6-1 with TRBJ1-4; D unclear. Trimming shortened V by 0 bases and J by 5 bases, and 10 bases separated the two germline ends. From germline, CDR1 is MNHNS and CDR2 SASEGT. This CDR3 contains 15 residues. The CDR3 region has the DNA TGTGCCAGCAGTGAAGCGGGCAGATCAAATGAAAAACTGTTTTTT. It codes for CASSEAGRSNEKLFF.